This T cell receptor (beta chain) comes out of a study of blood T cell repertoires in COVID-19. About the study: COVID-19 samples, acute and convalescent, were from the United States, Italy and Spain. T cells, B-cell-depleted T cells, or PBMCs supplied cDNA or gDNA.

Looked up from germline, CDR1 is SQVTM and CDR2 is ANQGSEA. Trimming stripped 5 bases from V and 9 bases from J, with 22 bases between. The CDR3 has 14 amino acids. In the authors' workflow: By means of reference gene primer amplification, nucleated cell counts were estimated. Only in-frame clones appear in the TCRdb table, and some are missing; sequencing was by immunoSEQ multiplex PCR. The DNA was the basis for D and trimming; V, J and clone size are from that table. The data hold 65,000 to 75,000 clones, with approximately 78% observed a single time. The sample consisted of peripheral blood. This TCR came from a human donor in a cohort sampled during active COVID-19. The chain is built from TRBV29-1 and TRBJ1-1; a weak D match, TRBD1 (6 bases). CDR3 in DNA: TGCAGCGTTCCACCACAACTAAGGGGGGGAAAAGCTTTCTTT. Amino acid sequence: CSVPPQLRGGKAFF.